Listed below are T cell receptor beta chains from one sample, sequenced in a study of T cells after yellow fever vaccination. From the 5' RACE reads, TCRdb called clonotypes with MiXCR, one entry per CDR3 protein. The table includes around 300,000 distinct CDR3 sequences, 3.5% to 4.5% detected once. The sequences come from PBMCs, collected 15 days after the yellow fever booster vaccination. The receptor set was obtained from a man younger than 30 who received the YFV17D yellow fever vaccine. Each CDR3 is given with its conserved first and last residue. Each record gives: J gene, clone size, D gene, V gene, CDR3 DNA, CDR3 protein. A D gene is named only where the DNA matches it firmly. Part of the rows lack a size; the others show once, few, many or a class for expanded clones.

TRBJ1-3 | many | . | TRBV12-3/TRBV12-4 | TGTGCCAGCAGTTCCGACCGAGGTGCTGGAAACACCATATATTTT | CASSSDRGAGNTIYF
TRBJ2-3 | . | . | TRBV6-5 | TGTGCCATTGGGGCCAGGGCAGATACGCAGTATTTT | CAIGARADTQYF
TRBJ1-1 | . | . | TRBV5-6 | TGTGCCAGCAGCCTAATCCCCACTGAAGCTTTCTTT | CASSLIPTEAFF
TRBJ2-7 | many | TRBD1 | TRBV20-1 | TGCAGTGCTAGAGATCTCTTTAGGGACAGGAACTACGAGCAGTACTTC | CSARDLFRDRNYEQYF
TRBJ1-1 | . | . | TRBV3-1 | TGTGCCAGCAGCCTAACGGGGGACCTGACTGAAGCTTTCTTT | CASSLTGDLTEAFF
TRBJ1-2 | many | . | TRBV4-3 | TGCGCCAGCAGCCAAGGGCGGGGACCGTATGGCTACACCTTC | CASSQGRGPYGYTF
TRBJ1-6 | . | TRBD1 | TRBV4-3 | TGCGCCAGCAGCCAGTGGGGGCCCGGGACAGGGGATAATTCACCCCTCCACTTT | CASSQWGPGTGDNSPLHF
TRBJ1-5 | . | . | TRBV7-8 | TGTGCCAGCAGCTTAGCGGGAGCCCATAGCAATCAGCCCCAGCATTTT | CASSLAGAHSNQPQHF
TRBJ2-1 | . | . | TRBV7-2 | TGTGCCAGCAGCTTAGTGGCGCAGCGCTCCTACAATGAGCAGTTCTTC | CASSLVAQRSYNEQFF
TRBJ2-2 | . | TRBD1 | TRBV28 | TGTGCCAGCAGTGTTGTGGACAGGGGGCTCGGGGTGCTGTTTTTT | CASSVVDRGLGVLFF
TRBJ1-6 | . | TRBD1 | TRBV12-3/TRBV12-4 | TGTGCCAGCAGCCGACAGGGGGTAAATTCACCCCTCCACTTT | CASSRQGVNSPLHF
TRBJ2-3 | few | . | TRBV19 | TGTGCCACCCGGCGGACCGCTAGCACAGATACGCAGTATTTT | CATRRTASTDTQYF
TRBJ2-3 | few | . | TRBV6-5 | TGTGCCAGCAGTTACTCCGGGGTTCGGGATACGCAGTATTTT | CASSYSGVRDTQYF
TRBJ2-5 | . | . | TRBV9 | TGTGCCAGCAGCGTAGGTGTAGGCCGAGAGACCCAGTACTTC | CASSVGVGRETQYF
TRBJ2-4 | . | TRBD1 | TRBV2 | TGTGCCAGCAGTGAACCGACAGGGGGCGAAAACATTCAGTACTTC | CASSEPTGGENIQYF
TRBJ1-3 | few | . | TRBV20-1 | TGCAGTGCTAGGCCCCCGGGCCCCTCTGGAAACACCATATATTTT | CSARPPGPSGNTIYF
TRBJ1-1 | many | . | TRBV7-2 | TGTGCCAGCAGCTTAGGGGCCACAGGGGCTTTCTTT | CASSLGATGAFF
TRBJ1-4 | . | . | TRBV7-7 | TGTGCTAGCAGCCGGGGAGACGGTGAAAAACTGTTTTTT | CASSRGDGEKLFF
TRBJ1-5 | many | TRBD1 | TRBV5-1 | TGCGCCAGCAGCTTGGGTCAGGGGGGCGGCCAGCCCCAGCATTTT | CASSLGQGGGQPQHF
TRBJ2-2 | few | TRBD1 | TRBV10-3 | TGTGCCATCAGTGAATGGGACAGGGTGGACACCGGGGAGCTGTTTTTT | CAISEWDRVDTGELFF
TRBJ2-2 | many | . | TRBV2 | TGTGCCAGCAGTCCGGGACACGCTAACACCGGGGAGCTGTTTTTT | CASSPGHANTGELFF
TRBJ1-2 | many | . | TRBV18 | TGTGCCAGCTCATCGGGACGACAGAACTATGGCTACACCTTC | CASSSGRQNYGYTF
TRBJ2-2 | few | . | TRBV5-1 | TGCGCCAGCAGCTTGTGGGGCCGGACCGGGGAGCTGTTTTTT | CASSLWGRTGELFF
TRBJ1-1 | . | . | TRBV11-2 | TGTGCCAGCAGCTTATCGGTTTACACTGAAGCTTTCTTT | CASSLSVYTEAFF
TRBJ2-5 | . | . | TRBV15 | TGTGCCACCAGCAGAGATTTGACAGGTGCGGAGACCCAGTACTTC | CATSRDLTGAETQYF
TRBJ1-2 | many | . | TRBV12-3/TRBV12-4 | TGTGCCAGCAGTTTCACAGGGCCCAAAGGGGGCTACACCTTC | CASSFTGPKGGYTF
TRBJ1-2 | many | . | TRBV5-1 | TGCGCCAGCAGCTTGGTTTCTGGAGAGCTTGGCTACACCTTC | CASSLVSGELGYTF
TRBJ2-7 | many | . | TRBV10-3 | TGTGCCATCACCGGGACGGAAGCCTACGAGCAGTACTTC | CAITGTEAYEQYF
TRBJ1-1 | many | . | TRBV5-1 | TGCGCCAGCAGAATTCGGGAGCAAGGGGTGTCTTTCTTT | CASRIREQGVSFF
TRBJ2-1 | many | TRBD2 | TRBV7-2 | TGTGCCAGCAGCTTCGGACTAGCGGCTTACAATGAGCAGTTCTTC | CASSFGLAAYNEQFF
TRBJ2-2 | many | TRBD2 | TRBV9 | TGTGCCAGCAGCGTAGCGGGGGGAGAGCTGTTTTTT | CASSVAGGELFF
TRBJ1-2 | few | TRBD1 | TRBV20-1 | TGCAGTGCTAGAGATTTCAGGGGGAGTGGCTACACCTTC | CSARDFRGSGYTF
TRBJ1-1 | . | . | TRBV6-5 | TGTGCCAGCAGCCACGACCCAAGTGTTCCATTTGAAGCTTTCTTT | CASSHDPSVPFEAFF
TRBJ2-5 | . | TRBD2 | TRBV5-1 | TGCGCCAGCAACCAGCGGGGGCAAGAGACCCAGTACTTC | CASNQRGQETQYF
TRBJ2-1 | many | TRBD2 | TRBV5-1 | TGCGCCAGCAGCGCGTGGAGCGGGGGACTGGGCAATGAGCAGTTCTTC | CASSAWSGGLGNEQFF
TRBJ1-1 | . | . | TRBV15 | TGTGCCACCAGCAGAGGGAGGGCCGGTGAAGCTTTCTTT | CATSRGRAGEAFF
TRBJ1-2 | . | TRBD1 | TRBV6-5 | TGTGCCAGCAGTTACAAGGGGGCAGGCTATGGCTACACCTTC | CASSYKGAGYGYTF
TRBJ1-1 | many | . | TRBV5-1 | TGCGCCAGCAGCTTAGTGGAGAAAAGGACTGAAGCTTTCTTT | CASSLVEKRTEAFF
TRBJ1-4 | . | . | TRBV27 | TGTGCCAGCAGTCCAAAGGGGGGGGATGAAAAACTGTTTTTT | CASSPKGGDEKLFF
TRBJ1-2 | . | . | TRBV6-1 | TGTGCCAGCAGCAGGGGCCCCTCTAGTGGCTACACCTTC | CASSRGPSSGYTF
TRBJ2-1 | few | TRBD2 | TRBV9 | TGTGCCAGCAGCGTAGCGGGGGGTCTCAATGAGCAGTTCTTC | CASSVAGGLNEQFF
TRBJ1-5 | . | . | TRBV20-1 | TGCAGTGCTAGCGACAGGAGCCGAGGTCAGCCCCAGCATTTT | CSASDRSRGQPQHF
TRBJ2-2 | many | . | TRBV5-1 | TGCGCCAGCAGCCCGGAAGGATTCGGGGAGCTGTTTTTT | CASSPEGFGELFF
TRBJ1-2 | many | . | TRBV7-9 | TGTGCCAGCAGCTTATCGGAGGGCTACACCTTC | CASSLSEGYTF
TRBJ2-1 | many | TRBD1 | TRBV7-2 | TGTGCCAGCAGCTTAGCGGGACAGATCGACAATGAGCAGTTCTTC | CASSLAGQIDNEQFF
TRBJ2-5 | many | . | TRBV7-2 | TGTGCCAGCAGCCAGCGGACTGGATTTACACAAGAGACCCAGTACTTC | CASSQRTGFTQETQYF
TRBJ1-1 | . | TRBD1 | TRBV5-1 | TGCGCCAGCAGCGGGACAGGGGGGAACACTGAAGCTTTCTTT | CASSGTGGNTEAFF
TRBJ1-1 | few | . | TRBV20-1 | TGCAGTGCTGGCGGGGGTTCAGCTTTCTTT | CSAGGGSAFF
TRBJ2-5 | many | . | TRBV10-3 | TGTGCCATCAGTTTGGCGGAGCAAGAGACCCAGTACTTC | CAISLAEQETQYF
TRBJ1-4 | . | . | TRBV7-2 | TGTGCCAGCAGCTTAGGATGGGGGGCCCCCCAGAACAAACTGTTTTTT | CASSLGWGAPQNKLFF
TRBJ1-5 | few | TRBD1 | TRBV5-6 | TGTGCCAGCAGCCTCGGACAGGGTAACAATCAGCCCCAGCATTTT | CASSLGQGNNQPQHF
TRBJ1-2 | many | . | TRBV12-3/TRBV12-4 | TGTGCCAGCAGTTTAGCGCTAGGCAGGAGCTATGGCTACACCTTC | CASSLALGRSYGYTF
TRBJ1-1 | many | . | TRBV4-3 | TGCGCCAGCAGCCGAGCATTTGACACTGAAGCTTTCTTT | CASSRAFDTEAFF
TRBJ1-1 | . | . | TRBV12-3/TRBV12-4 | TGTGCCAGCAGCCCCCCGGGGGGCACCACTGAAGCTTTCTTT | CASSPPGGTTEAFF
TRBJ2-5 | few | . | TRBV24-1 | TGTGCCACCAGTGAGGCGTGGGGTCAGACCCAGTACTTC | CATSEAWGQTQYF